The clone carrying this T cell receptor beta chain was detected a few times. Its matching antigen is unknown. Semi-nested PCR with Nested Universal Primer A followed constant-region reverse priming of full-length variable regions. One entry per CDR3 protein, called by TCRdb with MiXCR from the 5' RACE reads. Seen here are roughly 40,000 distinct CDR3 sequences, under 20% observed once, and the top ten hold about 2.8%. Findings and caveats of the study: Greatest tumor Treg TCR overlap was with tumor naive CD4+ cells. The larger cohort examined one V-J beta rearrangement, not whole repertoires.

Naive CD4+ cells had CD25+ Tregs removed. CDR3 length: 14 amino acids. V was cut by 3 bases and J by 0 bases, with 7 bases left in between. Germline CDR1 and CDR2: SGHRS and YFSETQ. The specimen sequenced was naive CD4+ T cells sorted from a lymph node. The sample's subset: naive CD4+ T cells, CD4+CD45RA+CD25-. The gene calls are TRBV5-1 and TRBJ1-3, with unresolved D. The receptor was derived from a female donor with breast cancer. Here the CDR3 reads CASSSGDSGNTIYF. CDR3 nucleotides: TGCGCCAGCAGCTCCGGTGACTCTGGAAACACCATATATTTT.